The clone carrying this TCR beta chain occurred a few times. Its antigen remains unidentified. The source of the sample is a study of cytomegalovirus exposure and HLA in healthy donors. Study-level findings and limits: The authors later linked a missense DCLRE1C variant to TCR beta V- and J-gene trimming. It was assumed in the presence/absence analyses that sequencing depth was roughly uniform across donors. TCR beta sequences reportedly predicted most subjects' HLA-A and HLA-B alleles accurately.

PCR employed 60 Vbeta and 13 Jbeta primers. Using immunoSEQ multiplex PCR, the repertoire was profiled, and TCRdb retains in-frame clones only, with some absent. This sample has approximately 120,000 clones, with under 20% found just once. This CDR3 has 14 residues. Germline V gene sequence: CDR1 MGHRA, CDR2 YSYEKL. V was trimmed by 2 bases and J by 4 bases, leaving 9 bases between them. The V and J genes are TRBV4-1 and TRBJ2-1; D perhaps matches TRBD2 (5 bases). The sequencing sample was made of PBMCs. This clonotype was obtained from a female donor in good health and CMV-seropositive. The CDR3: CASSQLGLYNEQFF. The CDR3 nucleotides read TGCGCCAGCAGCCAATTAGGACTTTACAATGAGCAGTTCTTC.